Listed below are T cell receptor beta chains from one sample, sequenced in a study of Graves' ophthalmopathy and Graves' hyperthyroidism. TCRdb re-derived calls from the multiplex PCR reads in MiXCR, one entry per CDR3 protein. Altogether some 390,000 distinct CDR3 sequences are present, 15% to 20% being singletons, with the ten largest covering 1.5% to 2%. The sample was peripheral blood. The source of these receptors is a woman aged 18-29 years with Graves' ophthalmopathy. Each CDR3 is given with its conserved first and last residue. Each record gives: V gene, clone size, D gene, J gene, CDR3 DNA, CDR3 protein. D genes are given only for firm matches. Some rows mark clone size as missing; the rest say once, few, many or name a class of expanded clone.

v_gene: TRBV20-1
abundance: many
d_gene: .
j_gene: TRBJ2-2
CDR3nt: TGCAGTGTCCGTCCAAACACCGGGGAGCTGTTTTTT
CDR3aa: CSVRPNTGELFF

v_gene: TRBV28
abundance: many
d_gene: TRBD2
j_gene: TRBJ2-7
CDR3nt: TGTGCCAGCAGTCGGCCCGGGACTAGCGGTGCTGGGGCGCAGTACTTC
CDR3aa: CASSRPGTSGAGAQYF

v_gene: TRBV6-2/TRBV6-3
abundance: many
d_gene: TRBD1
j_gene: TRBJ1-2
CDR3nt: TGTGCCAGCAGCCTCCAGGGGGGGAAGTCCTATGGCTACACCTTC
CDR3aa: CASSLQGGKSYGYTF

v_gene: TRBV5-4
abundance: many
d_gene: TRBD2
j_gene: TRBJ2-5
CDR3nt: TGTGCCAGCAGCCTGACTAGCGGGGTCAGGGAGACCCAGTACTTC
CDR3aa: CASSLTSGVRETQYF

v_gene: TRBV5-1
abundance: many
d_gene: .
j_gene: TRBJ2-7
CDR3nt: TGCGCCAGCAGCAACCGGGACCTCAAGCAGCACGAGCAGTACTTC
CDR3aa: CASSNRDLKQHEQYF

v_gene: TRBV12-3/TRBV12-4
abundance: many
d_gene: TRBD1
j_gene: TRBJ1-2
CDR3nt: TGTGCCAGCAGTCCCGGACAGGCGAACTATGGCTACACCTTC
CDR3aa: CASSPGQANYGYTF

v_gene: TRBV30
abundance: many
d_gene: TRBD1
j_gene: TRBJ1-1
CDR3nt: TGTGCCTGGAAAGGACAGGCCAACCCGGGGACTGAAGCTTTCTTT
CDR3aa: CAWKGQANPGTEAFF

v_gene: TRBV5-4
abundance: many
d_gene: TRBD1
j_gene: TRBJ1-1
CDR3nt: TGTGCCAGCAGCGCCCGGACAGGGGCGCCAAGGACTGAAGCTTTCTTT
CDR3aa: CASSARTGAPRTEAFF

v_gene: TRBV28
abundance: many
d_gene: .
j_gene: TRBJ1-1
CDR3nt: TGTGCCAGCAGTTTCGGGGCAGCGAACACTGAAGCTTTCTTT
CDR3aa: CASSFGAANTEAFF

v_gene: TRBV12-5
abundance: many
d_gene: TRBD2
j_gene: TRBJ2-2
CDR3nt: TGTGCTAGTGGTTCCCGGGGGTGGGTCGAAGGCGGGAGCACCGGGGAGCTGTTTTTT
CDR3aa: CASGSRGWVEGGSTGELFF

v_gene: TRBV12-3/TRBV12-4
abundance: .
d_gene: .
j_gene: TRBJ2-2
CDR3nt: TGTGCCAGCAGCCCCCAAGCGGGCACCGGGGAGCTGTTTTTT
CDR3aa: CASSPQAGTGELFF

v_gene: TRBV6-5
abundance: many
d_gene: TRBD2
j_gene: TRBJ2-2
CDR3nt: TGTGCCAGCAGCTCCCTAGGGAGCGGGAGGCCCGGCGCCGGGGAGCTGTTTTTT
CDR3aa: CASSSLGSGRPGAGELFF

v_gene: TRBV11-2
abundance: many
d_gene: .
j_gene: TRBJ1-5
CDR3nt: TGTGCCAGCAGCTTAGGGGCAGGGTCGGGCAATCAGCCCCAGCATTTT
CDR3aa: CASSLGAGSGNQPQHF

v_gene: TRBV29-1
abundance: many
d_gene: TRBD1
j_gene: TRBJ1-1
CDR3nt: TGCAGCGTGGGGGGGACAGGGTGGATGAACACTGAAGCTTTCTTT
CDR3aa: CSVGGTGWMNTEAFF

v_gene: TRBV14
abundance: many
d_gene: .
j_gene: TRBJ1-1
CDR3nt: TGTGCCAGCAGCCATGCCGGGACCCTGACTGAAGCTTTCTTT
CDR3aa: CASSHAGTLTEAFF

v_gene: TRBV6-5
abundance: many
d_gene: .
j_gene: TRBJ1-1
CDR3nt: TGTGCCAGCAGTTACACGGGTGAAGCTTTCTTT
CDR3aa: CASSYTGEAFF

v_gene: TRBV12-3/TRBV12-4
abundance: many
d_gene: TRBD2
j_gene: TRBJ2-7
CDR3nt: TGTGCCAGCAGTTTCCCCGGGACTACTTTGGGCGAGCAGTACTTC
CDR3aa: CASSFPGTTLGEQYF

v_gene: TRBV15
abundance: many
d_gene: .
j_gene: TRBJ2-7
CDR3nt: TGTGCCACCAGCAATCCACTCATCCAGGAGCAGTACTTC
CDR3aa: CATSNPLIQEQYF

v_gene: TRBV6-4
abundance: many
d_gene: .
j_gene: TRBJ2-6
CDR3nt: TGTGCCAGCACCGACAGGGCAGGAGGGGCCGGGGCCAACGTCCTGACTTTC
CDR3aa: CASTDRAGGAGANVLTF

v_gene: TRBV6-2/TRBV6-3
abundance: .
d_gene: TRBD1
j_gene: TRBJ2-7
CDR3nt: TGTGCCAGCCGTGCCGCCCCGGGACAGGTTATGACCTACGAGCAGTACTTC
CDR3aa: CASRAAPGQVMTYEQYF

v_gene: TRBV12-3/TRBV12-4
abundance: .
d_gene: .
j_gene: TRBJ2-7
CDR3nt: TGTGCCAGCAGCCTGAAGACCCTGACGGGCGAGCAGTACTTC
CDR3aa: CASSLKTLTGEQYF

v_gene: TRBV7-9
abundance: many
d_gene: TRBD1
j_gene: TRBJ2-4
CDR3nt: TGTGCCAGCAGCTTAGCTCGACAGGGAATTAGAAACATTCAGTACTTC
CDR3aa: CASSLARQGIRNIQYF

v_gene: TRBV27
abundance: once
d_gene: .
j_gene: TRBJ2-4
CDR3nt: TGTGCCAGCAGTTTACGCGCCAGGGAGGCCAAAAACATTCAGTACTTC
CDR3aa: CASSLRAREAKNIQYF

v_gene: TRBV15
abundance: many
d_gene: .
j_gene: TRBJ1-5
CDR3nt: TGTGCCACCAGCAGAGAACAGGGTTATCAGCCCCAGCATTTT
CDR3aa: CATSREQGYQPQHF

v_gene: TRBV2
abundance: many
d_gene: .
j_gene: TRBJ1-5
CDR3nt: TGTGCCAGCAGTGATCAGGGGAGCAATCAGCCCCAGCATTTT
CDR3aa: CASSDQGSNQPQHF

v_gene: TRBV18
abundance: many
d_gene: .
j_gene: TRBJ1-1
CDR3nt: TGTGCCAGCTCACCAAGGGGGGTCGTGAACACTGAAGCTTTCTTT
CDR3aa: CASSPRGVVNTEAFF

v_gene: TRBV5-6
abundance: many
d_gene: .
j_gene: TRBJ2-7
CDR3nt: TGTGCCAGCAGCCTGAACGGCAGGGAGGATTACGAGCAGTACTTC
CDR3aa: CASSLNGREDYEQYF

v_gene: TRBV11-2
abundance: many
d_gene: TRBD1
j_gene: TRBJ1-2
CDR3nt: TGTGCCAGCAGGTTGACAGGGACGGATAAGAATGGCTACACCTTC
CDR3aa: CASRLTGTDKNGYTF